This entry lists 8 T cell receptor beta chains sequenced from one sample in a study of early T cells in non-severe SARS-CoV-2 infection. MiXCR, run by TCRdb on the 5' RACE reads, gives a single entry per CDR3 protein. The sample has about 25,000 distinct CDR3 sequences, about 5.5% seen once. Input material: whole blood. These receptors came from an adult who was a healthcare worker with PCR-confirmed SARS-CoV-2 infection or an uninfected control (not recorded which).

This clonotype came up a few times. The chain joins TRBV7-2 to TRBJ2-2; D is undetermined. From germline, CDR1 is SGHTA and CDR2 FQGNSA. There are 13 residues in the CDR3. Deletions cut 7 bases from V and 6 bases from J, with 12 bases between. The CDR3 DNA sequence: TGTGCCAGCATCCTGGACGGCGCCGGGGAGCTGTTTTTT. The encoded protein is CASILDGAGELFF.

As regards this clonotype: A much larger clone lies one base from this, so it may be a read error. The V gene is TRBV29-1, the J gene TRBJ1-2; maybe TRBD1 (5 bases). The CDR3 length is 14 residues. V shed 1 base and J shed 1 base, with 10 bases lying between them. CDR1 and CDR2 from the germline V gene are SQVTM and ANQGSEA. The CDR3 nucleotides read TGCAGCGTTGAAGGGACAAGCGGTAACTATGGCTACACCTTC. Its protein is CSVEGTSGNYGYTF.

This clonotype was seen ten or more times. V and J are TRBV5-4 and TRBJ2-2; D is tentatively TRBD1 or TRBD2 (6 bases each). The CDR3 totals 15 residues. V lost 4 bases, J lost 2 bases, and 12 bases lay in between. In germline, CDR1 is SGHNT, CDR2 YYREEE (reference sequence). CDR3 in DNA: TGTGCCAGCAGCCGAGGGGGGACTAACACCGGGGAGCTGTTTTTT. Encoded protein: CASSRGGTNTGELFF.

This rearrangement joins TRBV20-1 to TRBJ1-5; no clear D gene. Trimming shortened V by 2 bases and J by 1 base, and 3 bases separated the two germline ends. The CDR3 length is 12 residues. CDR1 is DFQATT, CDR2 SNEGSKA, per germline (reference sequence). The CDR3 DNA reads TGCAGTGCTAGACAGAGCAATCAGCCCCAGCATTTT. This gives the protein CSARQSNQPQHF.

This clonotype was found many times. The gene calls are TRBV5-6 and TRBJ1-3; maybe TRBD1 (5 bases). Trimming pared 9 bases from V and 0 bases from J, leaving 10 bases between. The CDR3 runs 13 residues. Germline lookup yields CDR1 SGHDT and CDR2 YYEEEE. The CDR3 spells CATGRGSGNTIYF. CDR3 coding DNA: TGTGCCACCGGAAGGGGCTCTGGAAACACCATATATTTT.

The chain carries TRBV7-9 and TRBJ2-7; TRBD1 matches 8 bases. Germline trimming cut 2 bases from V and 2 bases from J; bases unmatched to any gene: 8. CDR1 and CDR2 from the germline V gene are SEHNR and FQNEAQ (reference sequence). This CDR3 contains 16 residues. CDR3 nucleotide sequence: TGTGCCAGCAGCTTAAGGCGGGGACAGGAGGCCTACGAGCAGTACTTC. This translates into CASSLRRGQEAYEQYF.

The V and J genes are TRBV11-2 and TRBJ1-1; D is perhaps TRBD1 (6 bases). Trimming shortened V by 6 bases and J by 4 bases, and 6 bases separated the two germline ends. The CDR3 length is 11 residues. The germline CDR1 and CDR2 sequences are SGHAT and FQNNGV. The CDR3 nucleotides are TGTGCCAGCAGAGGGGGCACTGAAGCTTTCTTT. This translates into CASRGGTEAFF.

In this sample, this clonotype turned up many times. The chain joins TRBV7-2 to TRBJ2-7, with TRBD1 matching over 7 bases. After removal of 4 bases from V and 2 bases from J, the junction contained 5 bases not matched to a gene. The germline V gene encodes CDR1 SGHTA and CDR2 FQGNSA. The CDR3 totals 14 residues. The CDR3 nucleotides read TGTGCCAGCAGCTCAGGGACAGCCGCCTACGAGCAGTACTTC. This translates into CASSSGTAAYEQYF.